These 2 T cell receptor beta chains originate from one sample sequenced in a study of blood T cell repertoires in COVID-19. Method: immunoSEQ multiplex PCR; TCRdb's copy keeps in-frame clones and lacks some. The sample shows fewer than 350,000 clones, roughly 90% of them seen only once. The sequenced sample consisted of PBMCs or T cells enriched from blood (not recorded which). Receptor source: a woman aged 18-35 years with acute COVID-19.

This clone was observed a handful of times. V and J are TRBV10-3 and TRBJ2-7; 7 nucleotides agree with TRBD1. This CDR3 is built from 14 residues. With 10 bases clipped from V and 0 bases from J, the junction kept 9 bases outside the gene matches. The germline V gene has CDR1 ENHRY and CDR2 SYGVKD. CDR3 in amino acids: CASRTGASSYEQYF. The CDR3 nucleotides are TGTGCCAGCCGTACAGGGGCGAGCTCCTACGAGCAGTACTTC.

This sequence joins TRBV25-1 and TRBJ1-2; D perhaps matches TRBD1 (6 bases). Trimming took 4 bases from V and 3 from J, leaving 15 bases between them. CDR3 size: 15 residues. Germline CDR1 is MGHDK and CDR2 is SYGVNS. This CDR3 reads CASSGTGIPYYGYTF. Here the CDR3 DNA reads TGTGCCAGCAGTGGAACAGGGATTCCCTACTATGGCTACACCTTC.